This is a list of T cell receptor beta chains from one sample in a study of CD4 and CD8 cells across lung adenocarcinoma regions. TCRdb re-called the PCR reads through MiXCR, storing one row per CDR3 protein. This table has tens of thousands of distinct CDR3 sequences, 45% to 60% appearing once. The sequencing sample was made of CD4+ T cells from the center of a lung tumor. These TCRs come from a male donor with lung adenocarcinoma. The CD4 and CD8 labels of this study may be unreliable. CDR3s include the opening cysteine and the closing phenylalanine or tryptophan. Each record gives: V gene, D gene, clone size, J gene, CDR3 DNA, CDR3 protein. D genes are given only for firm matches. Not every row has a clone size; where given, it reads once, few, many or a size class.

TRBV6-5	NA	medium-sized	TRBJ2-5	TGTGCCAGCAGTTACTCTGGTCGAGGGACCCAGTACTTC	CASSYSGRGTQYF
TRBV12-3/TRBV12-4	TRBD1	many	TRBJ2-5	TGTGCCAGCAGTTTAGGACAGGGGGTTGGAGAGACCCAGTACTTC	CASSLGQGVGETQYF
TRBV4-2	NA	few	TRBJ2-5	TGTGCCAGCAGGGGAGACGGGGCAAGTGCCACAGATACCCAGTACTTC	CASRGDGASATDTQYF
TRBV24-1	NA	NA	TRBJ2-1	TGTGCCACCAGTGATTCTTCTAGCGCAGTCTACAATGAGCAGTTCTTC	CATSDSSSAVYNEQFF
TRBV11-3	TRBD1	NA	TRBJ2-7	TGTGCCAGCCACCGGACAGGGGGCTACGAGCAGTACTTC	CASHRTGGYEQYF
TRBV6-4	TRBD2	once	TRBJ2-3	TGTGCCAGCAGTGGGACTAGCGGGAGCAAAGATACGCAGTATTTC	CASSGTSGSKDTQYF
TRBV6-5	NA	few	TRBJ2-7	TGTGCCAGCAGTTACGTTAACGAGCAGTACTTC	CASSYVNEQYF
TRBV6-5	NA	medium-sized	TRBJ2-3	TGTGCCAGCAGTTACTCACGGGACTTACCAGATACGCAGTATTTT	CASSYSRDLPDTQYF
TRBV20-1	NA	NA	TRBJ2-7	TGCAGTGCTACACTCCCCCGGTCCTACGAGCAGTACTTC	CSATLPRSYEQYF
TRBV6-1	NA	NA	TRBJ2-5	TGTGCCAGCAGTGAACGGGAGCAAGAGACCCAGTACTTC	CASSEREQETQYF
TRBV10-3	TRBD2	NA	TRBJ2-3	TGTGGCGGGGGGGGGGGGGGCCGTGACCCAGATACCCAGTATTTC	CGGGGGGRDPDTQYF